The 26 T cell receptor beta chains in this list originate from one sample, sequenced in a study of CD8 T cells in ankylosing spondylitis. Findings and caveats of the study: Characteristic of ankylosing spondylitis blood, it appeared, was a TCR beta motif comprising 7 to 9 highly homologous variants.

Their cognate antigens are unknown. Each CDR3 protein gets one entry after TCRdb re-called the 5' RACE reads with MiXCR. Among about 800,000 distinct CDR3 sequences, around 11% were seen once, and the ten largest hold about 0.49%. The source material was blood, either unsorted or a sorted T cell fraction (not recorded which). These receptors were taken from a male donor with ankylosing spondylitis.

The chain uses TRBV20-1 and TRBJ1-5, with 8 bases matching TRBD1. The CDR3 loop spans 14 amino acids. The ends lost 5 bases at V and 2 bases at J; junction bases unmatched: 5. Germline V gives CDR1 DFQATT, CDR2 SNEGSKA (reference sequence). The CDR3 sequence: CSAGDRRGNQPQHF. CDR3 DNA: TGCAGTGCTGGGGACAGGCGGGGCAATCAGCCCCAGCATTTT.

This clonotype was counted between two and nine times. This rearrangement joins TRBV20-1 to TRBJ2-5, with 8 bases that match TRBD2. This CDR3 is built from 13 residues. Unmatched junction bases numbered 8, after V lost 6 bases and J lost 5 bases. In germline, CDR1 is DFQATT, CDR2 SNEGSKA (reference sequence). This CDR3 reads CSAWTGGAETQYF. CDR3 bases: TGCAGTGCCTGGACGGGAGGGGCGGAGACCCAGTACTTC.

This clonotype was counted many times. The chain links TRBV20-1 to TRBJ2-5, with 8 bases identical to TRBD2. V gave up 0 bases and J gave up 4 bases; unmatched junction bases: 10. Looked up from germline, CDR1 is DFQATT and CDR2 is SNEGSKA (reference sequence). The CDR3 runs 16 residues. CDR3 residues: CSARDGSGKFGETQYF. The DNA for the CDR3 is TGCAGTGCTAGAGATGGTAGCGGGAAGTTTGGAGAGACCCAGTACTTC.

At least ten counts were recorded for this clonotype. This chain joins TRBV20-1 and TRBJ2-7, with 7 bases lining up with TRBD2. The CDR3 loop spans 12 amino acids. Germline CDR1 is DFQATT and CDR2 is SNEGSKA (reference sequence). The CDR3 nucleotides are TGCGGGGGGACTATATCGCGGAACGAGCAGTACTTC. It yields the protein CGGTISRNEQYF.

This clonotype was observed a few times. The chain joins TRBV20-1 to TRBJ2-1; 7 bases align to TRBD1. The CDR3 totals 13 residues. After removal of 0 bases from V and 6 bases from J, the junction contained 2 bases not matched to a gene. The germline gives CDR1 DFQATT, CDR2 SNEGSKA (reference sequence). CDR3 loop: CSAREYRGNEQFF. Here the CDR3 DNA reads TGCAGTGCTAGAGAATACAGGGGCAATGAGCAGTTCTTC.

This clonotype was recorded a few times. The chain couples TRBV20-1 to TRBJ2-3; the D gene could be TRBD1 or TRBD2 (5 bases each). The length of the CDR3 is 12 residues. Germline CDR1 reads DFQATT; CDR2 reads SNEGSKA (reference sequence). Trimming left V 5 bases short and J 7 bases short, with 13 bases between. CDR3 coding DNA: TGCAGTGCTTTCCGGGGCCGGAATACGCAGTATTTT. Protein sequence: CSAFRGRNTQYF.

This clonotype was counted between two and nine times. This chain links TRBV4-3 with TRBJ2-2; D gene uncertain. In germline, CDR1 is LGHNA, CDR2 YSLEER. CDR3 length equals 14 residues. Between the trimmed V and J ends, which lost 0 bases and 5 bases, there was a span of 7 bases. The CDR3 here is CASSQDVKTGELFF. CDR3 DNA: TGCGCCAGCAGCCAAGATGTGAAGACCGGGGAGCTGTTTTTT.

The sample holds a few counts of this clonotype. The chain joins TRBV10-3 to TRBJ2-1; weak D call: TRBD1 (6 bases). The germline V gene encodes CDR1 ENHRY and CDR2 SYGVKD. V shed 1 base and J shed 3 bases, with 13 bases lying between them. The CDR3 is made up of 16 amino acids. CDR3 residues: CAISELTGLGYNEQFF. Here the CDR3 DNA reads TGTGCCATCAGTGAGTTAACAGGGCTTGGCTACAATGAGCAGTTCTTC.

This clonotype was counted ten times or more. The chain uses TRBV5-1 and TRBJ2-1; 8 bases are shared with TRBD2. Germline-derived CDR1 and CDR2 are SGHRS and YFSETQ. V was clipped by 4 bases and J by 1 base; unmatched bases: 7. The CDR3 is made up of 16 amino acids. The CDR3: CASSRGLVSSYNEQFF. Written as DNA, the CDR3 is TGCGCCAGCAGCCGGGGACTAGTTAGTTCCTACAATGAGCAGTTCTTC.

The chain is built from TRBV20-1 and TRBJ2-5; D possibly corresponds to TRBD1 (5 bases). The V end lost 6 bases, the J end lost 5 bases, and 13 bases lay between the germline ends. CDR1 is DFQATT, CDR2 SNEGSKA, per germline (reference sequence). The CDR3 totals 12 residues. The chain's CDR3 is CSAPMWGETQYF. The CDR3 nucleotides are TGCAGTGCACCGATGTGGGGCGAGACCCAGTACTTC.

This clonotype has just a few counts. The chain uses TRBV10-3 and TRBJ2-1; 10 nucleotides line up with TRBD1. The germline CDR1 and CDR2 sequences are ENHRY and SYGVKD. J lost 8 bases, V lost 0 bases, and 7 bases had no gene match. The CDR3 is made up of 16 amino acids. In nucleotides, the CDR3 is TGTGCCATCAGTGAGTCGAAGGGACAGGGGATGGATGAGCAGTTCTTC. This encodes CAISESKGQGMDEQFF.

This clonotype was found a few times. J is TRBJ2-5 and V is TRBV6-1; 10 positions match TRBD1. J gave up 4 bases and V 5 bases, and 10 bases lay outside the gene matches. Germline CDR1 reads MNHNS; CDR2 reads SASEGT. CDR3 length: 16 residues. The DNA of the CDR3 is TGTGCCAGCAGTCGTCCGGGACAGGGGAACCTAGAGACCCAGTACTTC. Translating gives CASSRPGQGNLETQYF.

This sequence joins TRBV29-1 and TRBJ2-3; 10 bases agree with TRBD2. CDR3 length equals 14 residues. Germline V CDR1 and CDR2: SQVTM, ANQGSEA. The V segment lost 3 bases and the J segment 5 bases; nucleotides outside the gene matches: 5. CDR3 in amino acids: CSVDRRLAGDTQYF. CDR3 coding DNA: TGCAGCGTTGATCGGCGACTAGCGGGAGATACGCAGTATTTT.

The gene calls are TRBV20-1 and TRBJ2-5; the D gene is possibly TRBD1 (5 bases). Germline CDR1 reads DFQATT; CDR2 reads SNEGSKA (reference sequence). CDR3 size: 12 residues. As DNA, the CDR3 is TGCCGCCCGGCCGACAGCAAAGAGACCCAGTACTTC. It yields the protein CRPADSKETQYF.

The rearrangement uses TRBV9 and TRBJ2-7, with D possibly matching TRBD1 (6 bases). Trimming removed 0 bases at V and 0 bases at J, with 19 bases between. The CDR3 spans 18 residues. Germline loops: CDR1 SGDLS, CDR2 YYNGEE. CDR3 sequence (DNA): TGTGCCAGCAGCGTAGATCCCATTACAGGGATCGGCTCCTACGAGCAGTACTTC. It specifies CASSVDPITGIGSYEQYF.

There are a few counts of this clonotype. This rearrangement joins TRBV6-2 or TRBV6-3 to TRBJ2-4, with D maybe TRBD2 (5 bases). This CDR3 spans 15 amino acids. V lost 6 bases and J 9 bases, leaving 21 bases between the germline ends. Germline assignment: CDR1 MNHEY and CDR2 SVGEGT. CDR3 sequence (DNA): TGTGCCAGCAGCCGCCTGAGCGGAGATAAGGGCATTCAGTACTTC. Amino acid sequence: CASSRLSGDKGIQYF.

The V call is TRBV28, the J call TRBJ1-5; D uncertain. CDR3 length equals 14 residues. Germline loops: CDR1 MDHEN, CDR2 SYDVKM. The V end lost 0 bases, the J end lost 1 base, and 4 bases lay between the germline ends. The CDR3: CASSLWESNQPQHF. Here the CDR3 DNA reads TGTGCCAGCAGTTTATGGGAGAGCAATCAGCCCCAGCATTTT. The whole variable domain, remainder taken from reference TRBV28 and TRBJ1-5, is DVKVTQSSRYLVKRTGEKVFLECVQDMDHENMFWYRQDPGLGLRLIYFSYDVKMKEKGDIPEGYSVSREKKERFSLILESASTNQTSMYLCASSLWESNQPQHFGDGTRLSIL.

J is TRBJ2-5 and V is TRBV20-1, with a weak D call TRBD2 (6 bases). The CDR3 is 10 amino acids. Germline loops: CDR1 DFQATT, CDR2 SNEGSKA (reference sequence). The CDR3 region has the DNA TGCGGGGGGATACAAGAGACCCAGTACTTC. Translation gives CGGIQETQYF.

This chain connects TRBV6-2 or TRBV6-3 to TRBJ2-1; D may correspond to TRBD1 or TRBD2 (6 bases each). Germline assignment: CDR1 MNHEY and CDR2 SVGEGT. The CDR3 runs 12 residues. Trimming left V 6 bases short and J 6 bases short, with 9 bases between. CDR3 sequence: CASRGGLNEQFF. CDR3 DNA sequence: TGTGCCAGCAGAGGGGGGCTCAATGAGCAGTTCTTC.

This clonotype was seen only a few times. The chain uses TRBV9 and TRBJ2-7, with D possibly TRBD2 on 7 matching bases. The CDR3 is 13 amino acids. Between the trimmed V and J ends, which lost 1 base and 7 bases, there was a span of 12 bases. The germline gives CDR1 SGDLS, CDR2 YYNGEE. The CDR3 region is CASSVIGGGEQYF. The CDR3 coding sequence is TGTGCCAGCAGCGTAATAGGGGGAGGGGAGCAGTACTTC.

This clonotype occurred a few times. The chain has TRBV29-1 and TRBJ2-3; D is perhaps TRBD2 (6 bases). From germline, CDR1 is SQVTM and CDR2 ANQGSEA. The V end lost 6 bases, the J end lost 2 bases, and 15 bases lay between the germline ends. This CDR3 region has 14 residues. The CDR3 nucleotides read TGCAGCGTAGCAGCGGGCAGCGTCACAGATACGCAGTATTTT. Residues: CSVAAGSVTDTQYF.

J is TRBJ1-5 and V is TRBV20-1; 8 bases are shared with TRBD1. Germline-derived CDR1 and CDR2 are DFQATT and SNEGSKA (reference sequence). The ends lost 3 bases at V and 6 bases at J; junction bases unmatched: 4. The CDR3 has 13 residues. CDR3 in amino acids: CSASRGPIQPQHF. For the CDR3, the DNA is TGCAGTGCTAGCAGGGGGCCAATTCAGCCCCAGCATTTT.

In this sample, this clonotype turned up many times. CDR3 nucleotides: TGCAGCGTCCCCTTGCGGGGGGCCCGAGGCTACACCTTC. Protein product: CSVPLRGARGYTF. The chain recombines TRBV29-1 with TRBJ1-2; possible D gene TRBD1, 6 bases. This CDR3 comprises 13 residues. V was trimmed by 6 bases and J by 8 bases, leaving 19 bases between them. CDR1 and CDR2 (germline): SQVTM, ANQGSEA.

This clonotype was picked up a small number of times. This chain links TRBV4-3 with TRBJ2-6; D unclear. The length of the CDR3 is 16 residues. Trimming stripped 3 bases from V and 4 bases from J, with 13 bases between. The germline V gene has CDR1 LGHNA and CDR2 YSLEER. In DNA, the CDR3 is TGCGCCAGCAGCCAGACTCTCGCCGTGGGGGCCAACGTCCTGACTTTC. It yields the protein CASSQTLAVGANVLTF.

This clonotype occurred a few times. The chain recombines TRBV18 with TRBJ2-7, with TRBD1 as a possible D gene (6 bases). Trimming left V 5 bases short and J 0 bases short, with 14 bases between. Germline V gene lookup returns CDR1 KGHSH and CDR2 LQKENI. CDR3 size: 15 residues. This chain's CDR3 is CASSWRRDNSYEQYF. The CDR3 DNA reads as TGTGCCAGCTCATGGAGACGGGACAACTCCTACGAGCAGTACTTC.

This clonotype appeared many times. The chain couples TRBV7-2 to TRBJ2-7; D is unresolved. The CDR3 is 14 residues long. V was cut by 1 base and J by 4 bases, with 11 bases left in between. The germline gives CDR1 SGHTA, CDR2 FQGNSA. The CDR3, as DNA: TGTGCCAGCAGCTTAGTGGTCGCAGAGTACGAGCAGTACTTC. This gives the protein CASSLVVAEYEQYF.